This TCR beta chain was found in a study of blood T cells in healthy people across ages. Study at large: Capture by template switching was about one barcoded beta molecule per two T cells.

The CDR3 runs 15 residues. J gave up 5 bases and V 5 bases, and 7 bases lay outside the gene matches. CDR1 and CDR2 (germline): MNHEY, SVGAGI. Study-wide results and limits: Both higher diversity and more naive CD4+ cells marked long-lived donors when set against aged donors.

Using a J-beta primer mix together with a sample-barcoded 5' primer, a second PCR was run for 7 to 11 cycles. Each sample yielded at least 3 million CDR3-containing paired-end reads. TCRdb reprocessed the 5' RACE reads via MiXCR and lists one record per CDR3 protein. The profile covers 1 million or so distinct CDR3 sequences, with 35% to 50% appearing a single time and around 18% taken by the ten largest. A single count supports this clonotype. What it recognizes is unknown. The specimen was blood. The V call is TRBV6-5, the J call TRBJ2-5; 11 bases are shared with TRBD1. The clonotype was recovered from a woman aged 55-70 years in good health. This chain's CDR3 is CASSDRDRGMETQYF. CDR3 DNA: TGTGCCAGCAGTGACCGGGACAGGGGGATGGAGACCCAGTACTTC.